The 12 T cell receptor beta chains reported below all come from one sample, sequenced in a study of human T cells and chemical hapten exposure. Sequencing started from total RNA isolated from unfractionated whole blood. TCRdb used MiXCR to reprocess the 5' RACE reads, holding one entry per CDR3 protein. This sample has 120,000 to 150,000 distinct CDR3 sequences, with 3.5% to 5% found just once. The receptors shown here come from a female donor in good health.

The count of this clonotype is one. The chain employs TRBV6-5 and TRBJ2-6; D may be TRBD2 (6 bases). In germline, CDR1 is MNHEY, CDR2 SVGAGI. V dropped 3 bases and J dropped 4 bases, with 13 bases sitting between them. This CDR3 has 16 residues. The CDR3 nucleotides are TGTGCCAGCAGTTATTCCCAGCGGGCAGGGGCCAACGTCCTGACTTTC. Amino acids: CASSYSQRAGANVLTF.

This clonotype was seen only a few times. The chain links TRBV20-1 to TRBJ1-6; 11 bases line up with TRBD1. Germline CDR1 reads DFQATT; CDR2 reads SNEGSKA (reference sequence). The CDR3 runs 15 residues. V gave up 6 bases and J gave up 11 bases; unmatched junction bases: 12. CDR3 sequence reads: CSARQRDRGFAPLHF. The CDR3 nucleotides read TGCAGTGCGAGGCAACGGGACAGGGGGTTTGCACCCCTCCACTTT.

This clonotype was counted only a few times. The V and J genes are TRBV5-4 and TRBJ2-5, with no clear D. V was clipped by 2 bases and J by 5 bases, with 7 bases between them. Germline lookup yields CDR1 SGHNT and CDR2 YYREEE (reference sequence). The CDR3 has 12 amino acids. CDR3 sequence: CASSFITETQYF. CDR3 DNA: TGTGCCAGCAGCTTCATAACTGAGACCCAGTACTTC.

This clonotype was recorded at least ten times. The chain joins TRBV20-1 to TRBJ1-4, with D possibly TRBD1 on 6 matching bases. V was clipped by 6 bases and J by 0 bases, with 23 bases between them. There are 18 residues in the CDR3. Germline CDR1 is DFQATT and CDR2 is SNEGSKA (reference sequence). CDR3 sequence reads: CSASGQLRVSATNEKLFF. For the CDR3, the DNA is TGCAGTGCGAGCGGACAGCTACGTGTCTCTGCAACTAATGAAAAACTGTTTTTT.

This clonotype has a count of ten or more. This sequence joins TRBV7-8 and TRBJ1-1; no clear D gene. The CDR3 sequence is 15 residues long. V dropped 4 bases and J dropped 0 bases, with 12 bases sitting between them. CDR1 is SGHVS, CDR2 FQNEAQ, per germline. Written as DNA, the CDR3 is TGTGCCAGCAGCTACCATATAATACTGAACACTGAAGCTTTCTTT. It is translated as CASSYHIILNTEAFF.

This clonotype has at least ten counts. The chain has TRBV5-1 and TRBJ2-6, with a weak D call TRBD1 (6 bases). There are 15 residues in the CDR3. The germline V and J ends were trimmed by 3 bases and 10 bases, with 17 bases remaining between them. CDR1 and CDR2 (germline): SGHRS, YFSETQ. This CDR3 is CASSSVTGAFNVLTF. Written as DNA, the CDR3 is TGCGCCAGCAGCTCGGTGACAGGCGCGTTTAACGTCCTGACTTTC.

This clonotype was recorded at least ten times. The chain couples TRBV9 to TRBJ2-5; 14 bases fit TRBD2. V lost 3 bases, J lost 5 bases, and 3 bases stayed unmatched. The CDR3 is 15 amino acids. From germline, CDR1 is SGDLS and CDR2 YYNGEE. The CDR3 is CASSARTSGGETQYF. In nucleotides, the CDR3 is TGTGCCAGCAGCGCTAGGACTAGCGGGGGGGAGACCCAGTACTTC.

This clonotype was seen a handful of times. The rearrangement links TRBV20-1 to TRBJ2-5; 13 positions agree with TRBD2. This CDR3 has 15 amino acids. Losses at the gene ends were 6 bases for V and 0 bases for J; bases not matched to a gene: 4. Looked up from germline, CDR1 is DFQATT and CDR2 is SNEGSKA (reference sequence). The CDR3 sequence: CSAWTSGGHQETQYF. The CDR3 DNA is TGCAGTGCCTGGACTAGCGGGGGCCACCAAGAGACCCAGTACTTC.

This clonotype was counted ten times or more. V gene TRBV6-6 combines with J gene TRBJ1-2; a possible D gene is TRBD1 (6 bases). CDR1 is MNHNY, CDR2 SVGAGI, per germline (reference sequence). Trimming took 2 bases from V and 5 from J, leaving 12 bases between them. The CDR3 covers 14 residues. The CDR3 reads CASSYNGGLYGYTF. The DNA of the CDR3 is TGTGCCAGCAGTTACAACGGGGGCCTATATGGCTACACCTTC.

In its sample, this clonotype was seen many times. The chain links TRBV27 to TRBJ2-2; the D is unclear. The V end lost 5 bases, the J end lost 0 bases, and 10 bases lay between the germline ends. Germline CDR1 is MNHEY and CDR2 is SMNVEV (reference sequence). CDR3 size: 15 residues. CDR3 DNA sequence: TGTGCCAGCAGTCCTCTGCTCCCGAACACCGGGGAGCTGTTTTTT. Translation: CASSPLLPNTGELFF.

Many counts were recorded for this clonotype. This sequence joins TRBV7-2 and TRBJ2-3; no clear D gene. V was clipped by 1 base and J by 1 base, with 9 bases between them. The length of the CDR3 is 15 residues. Looked up from germline, CDR1 is SGHTA and CDR2 is FQGNSA. The CDR3 DNA is TGTGCCAGCAGCTTAGATCTGCAGCGCACAGATACGCAGTATTTT. As protein: CASSLDLQRTDTQYF.

This clonotype was counted ten times or more. The genes are TRBV3-1 and TRBJ1-6; D remains ambiguous. Germline lookup yields CDR1 LGHDT and CDR2 YNNKEL (reference sequence). V lost 1 base and J lost 3, with 10 bases in between. This CDR3 is built from 16 residues. CDR3 amino acids: CASSQVLLGYNSPLHF. The CDR3 DNA sequence: TGTGCCAGCAGCCAAGTTCTGCTTGGCTATAATTCACCCCTCCACTTT.